This entry is about one TCR beta chain. Its antigen is not known. Uncontrolled infection, other autoimmune disease, pregnancy or lactation disqualified patients from enrolment. PBMCs were derived from about 9.1 ml fresh peripheral blood. What was amplified from RNA transcripts were TCR beta CDR3 regions. The HTBI primer set was used in a first-round RT-PCR of the TCR CDR3. In TCRdb, the multiplex PCR reads were re-called with MiXCR into one record per CDR3 protein. The sample contains approximately 570,000 distinct CDR3 sequences, approximately 20% of which appear only once. The sample is drawn from a study of T cells in Graves' hyperthyroidism and ophthalmopathy. Findings and limits, study-wide: Also found in blood were most expanded thyroid clonotypes above 0.001.

The CDR3 consists of 14 residues. The V and J ends lost 0 bases and 0 bases respectively, with 7 bases between them. Germline loops: CDR1 SGHKS, CDR2 YYEKEE (reference sequence). This clonotype originated in a man between 40 and 49 years old with Graves' ophthalmopathy. Sequenced: blood. The chain recombines TRBV5-5 with TRBJ2-7; D call uncertain. The CDR3 region is CASSLDFSSYEQYF. The CDR3, as DNA: TGTGCCAGCAGCTTGGACTTTAGCTCCTACGAGCAGTACTTC.